This T cell receptor (beta chain) was observed in a study of CD8 T cells in Susac syndrome. FACS was used to enrich TEMRA cells, whereas the CD8+ and CD4+ T cells were obtained by negative isolation. Germline V gene lookup returns CDR1 SGHRS and CDR2 YFSETQ. The CDR3 is 16 residues long. The V end lost 0 bases, the J end lost 0 bases, and 10 bases lay between the germline ends. Reverse transcription of roughly 0.45 to 1 ug RNA was performed with random hexamers. It was immunoSEQ multiplex PCR that amplified TCR beta CDR3 across 54 Vbeta and 13 Jbeta. TCRdb used MiXCR to reprocess the immunoSEQ multiplex PCR reads, holding one entry per CDR3 protein. The sample has hundreds of thousands of distinct CDR3 sequences; about 95% are singletons.

Input material: CD4+ T cells from PBMCs. V gene TRBV5-1 combines with J gene TRBJ1-5, with D possibly being TRBD1 (6 bases). The receptor comes from a human donor with multiple sclerosis. The CDR3 nucleotides read TGCGCCAGCAGCTTGGAGGGGGGCAATAGCAATCAGCCCCAGCATTTT. This gives the protein CASSLEGGNSNQPQHF.